This T cell receptor (beta chain) was identified in a study of beta chain features in type 1 diabetes. All of the isolated RNA was reverse transcribed, so expressed TCRB transcripts were sequenced. Clones were sequenced by immunoSEQ multiplex PCR, and TCRdb holds only the in-frame ones, with some missing. The sample carries some 360,000 clones, 8.5% to 10% recorded once. The germline V gene has CDR1 SGHTA and CDR2 FQGNSA. Trimming removed 1 base at V and 6 bases at J, with 8 bases between. This CDR3 contains 13 residues. Study results and limitations: Resolution of whether HLA type affects TCRB rearrangement was not achieved here. Type 1 diabetes patients had moderately but significantly shorter TCRB CDR3s in all four CD4+ subsets.

As concerns this clone: Its antigen is not identified.

The TCR sequence derives from a man aged 25-40 years with type 1 diabetes. The chain couples TRBV7-2 to TRBJ2-3; no firm D call. The sample was central memory CD4+ T cells from blood. The CDR3 nucleotides read TGTGCCAGCAGCTTAGGTTCGTGGGATACGCAGTATTTT. Its protein is CASSLGSWDTQYF.